The T cell receptor (beta chain) described here comes from a study of blood T cell repertoires in COVID-19. The repertoire was sequenced with immunoSEQ multiplex PCR; TCRdb's copy has only in-frame clones and lacks some. The sample shows 100,000 or so clones, 85% to 95% of them seen only once. Sequencing was performed on peripheral blood. The clonotype comes from a man aged 50-60 years with active COVID-19.

The CDR3 DNA reads TGTGCCAGCAGTTTCAGAACTAGCGGGAGGGTATCCTACAATGAGCAGTTCTTC. This codes for CASSFRTSGRVSYNEQFF. This sequence joins TRBV27 and TRBJ2-1; 13 positions agree with TRBD2. The CDR3 spans 18 residues. The J segment lost 1 base and the V segment lost 3 bases, leaving 6 bases of the junction unmatched. Germline V gene lookup returns CDR1 MNHEY and CDR2 SMNVEV (reference sequence).